These 11 T cell receptor beta chains were sequenced from one sample in a study of blood T cell repertoires in COVID-19. Sequencing was performed with immunoSEQ multiplex PCR; in TCRdb, only in-frame clones are kept and a portion is missing. In the table there are about 150,000 clones, nearly 80% of which are singletons. The sequencing input was peripheral blood. The receptors derive from a man aged 80 or over with acute or convalescent COVID-19.

V and J are TRBV2 and TRBJ1-5; TRBD1 might be the D (6 bases). The CDR3 runs to 16 residues. Trimming left V 1 base short and J 6 bases short, with 16 bases between. Germline loops: CDR1 SNHLY, CDR2 FYNNEI. The chain's CDR3 is CASSEGGRGAPQPQHF. The DNA of the CDR3 is TGTGCCAGCAGTGAAGGGGGCCGGGGGGCACCTCAGCCCCAGCATTTT. Variable domain in full (rest from reference TRBV2 and TRBJ1-5): EPEVTQTPSHQVTQMGQEVILRCVPISNHLYFYWYRQILGQKVEFLVSFYNNEISEKSEIFDDQFSVERPDGSNFTLKIRSTKLEDSAMYFCASSEGGRGAPQPQHFGDGTRLSIL.

V usage is TRBV5-1 and J usage is TRBJ2-1; TRBD2 matches 8 bases. Germline trimming cut 4 bases from V and 7 bases from J; bases unmatched to any gene: 13. The germline gives CDR1 SGHRS, CDR2 YFSETQ. This CDR3 has 16 amino acids. The DNA for the CDR3 is TGCGCCAGCAGCCCTACGAGATCGGGGGGGCAAAATGAGCAGTTCTTC. The encoded protein is CASSPTRSGGQNEQFF.

The chain links TRBV11-2 to TRBJ1-2, with unresolved D. Germline V gene sequence: CDR1 SGHAT, CDR2 FQNNGV. CDR3 length: 11 amino acids. Trimming removed 5 bases from V and 7 bases from J, with 8 bases in between. The CDR3 spells CASSHGFGYTF. The CDR3 DNA reads TGTGCCAGCAGCCACGGGTTTGGCTACACCTTC.

The chain uses TRBV2 and TRBJ2-7; 7 bases fit TRBD1. The ends lost 7 bases at V and 2 bases at J; junction bases unmatched: 5. The CDR3 sequence is 13 residues long. Germline V CDR1 and CDR2: SNHLY, FYNNEI. Here the CDR3 reads CASNRDRAYEQYF. Here the CDR3 DNA reads TGTGCCAGCAATCGGGACAGAGCCTACGAGCAGTACTTC.

The genes are TRBV6-5 and TRBJ1-2, with a possible D match to TRBD1 (6 bases). V was cut by 7 bases and J by 2 bases, with 8 bases left in between. The CDR3 covers 12 residues. The V gene's germline CDR1 is MNHEY and CDR2 SVGAGI. The CDR3 nucleotides read TGTGCCAGCAAGAGGGGGAACTATGGCTACACCTTC. Translated: CASKRGNYGYTF.

The rearrangement links TRBV6-5 to TRBJ1-1, with a weak D call TRBD1 (5 bases). Germline CDR1 and CDR2: MNHEY and SVGAGI. The CDR3 covers 12 residues. V gave up 10 bases and J gave up 0 bases, with 9 bases separating them. The CDR3 sequence: CATKQVNTEAFF. CDR3 nucleotide sequence: TGTGCCACCAAACAGGTGAACACTGAAGCTTTCTTT.

This clone was observed a single time. This chain links TRBV19 with TRBJ1-6; perhaps TRBD1 as D (6 bases). Germline loops: CDR1 LNHDA, CDR2 SQIVND (reference sequence). The ends were cut back, 9 bases at V and 5 bases at J, with 11 bases in the middle. The CDR3 is 13 amino acids. Here the CDR3 DNA reads TGTGCCAGCAACAGGGTCGATAATTCACCCCTCCACTTT. It encodes CASNRVDNSPLHF.

This rearrangement joins TRBV7-2 to TRBJ1-6, with unresolved D. The germline V gene has CDR1 SGHTA and CDR2 FQGNSA. Trimming stripped 1 base from V and 5 bases from J, with 6 bases between. The CDR3 is 14 residues long. CDR3 sequence (DNA): TGTGCCAGCAGCTTAGTCCGGGATAATTCACCCCTCCACTTT. Residues: CASSLVRDNSPLHF.

The chain combines TRBV12-5 with TRBJ2-3; 9 bases agree with TRBD1. The CDR3 has 14 residues. V shed 5 bases, J shed 3 bases, and the junction held 3 bases outside the gene matches. Germline CDR1 and CDR2: LGHNT and FRNRAP. CDR3 amino acids: CASGRDRATDTQYF. The CDR3 DNA reads TGTGCTAGTGGTCGGGACAGGGCGACAGATACGCAGTATTTT.

This clone was seen a single time. The chain recombines TRBV6-5 with TRBJ1-2; TRBD1 is a possible D gene (5 bases). The CDR3 totals 13 residues. CDR1 MNHEY and CDR2 SVGAGI come from the germline V gene. V was trimmed by 2 bases and J by 5 bases, leaving 9 bases between them. The CDR3 region has the DNA TGTGCCAGCAGTTACGGGGCGGGGTATGGCTACACCTTC. This encodes CASSYGAGYGYTF.

The rearrangement joins TRBV5-5 to TRBJ2-5; TRBD2 might be the D (6 bases). The V and J ends lost 1 base and 4 bases respectively, with 11 bases between them. Germline V gene lookup returns CDR1 SGHKS and CDR2 YYEKEE (reference sequence). The CDR3 has 14 residues. The CDR3 coding sequence is TGTGCCAGCAGCTTGTTGGGGGGTGGAGAGACCCAGTACTTC. Its protein product is CASSLLGGGETQYF.